The rows below give T cell receptor beta chains drawn from one sample of a study of blood T cell repertoires in COVID-19. Profiled with immunoSEQ multiplex PCR; TCRdb holds only in-frame clones, not every one. The sample has approximately 120,000 clones, approximately 84% seen once; the top ten hold about 13%. Sample: peripheral blood. The receptor source for this set is a human donor in a cohort sampled during active COVID-19. CDR3s include the opening cysteine and the closing phenylalanine or tryptophan. A D gene is named only where the DNA matches it firmly. Expanded clones get a size class; other rows say once, few or many, or leave the size out.

>TRBV6-4|.|TRBJ1-1|.
TGTGCCAGTATTAATGAAGCTTTCTTT
CASINEAFF
>TRBV5-6|.|TRBJ2-3|.
TGTGCCAGCAGCGGCGCGAGGGCAGATACGCAGTATTTT
CASSGARADTQYF
>TRBV29-1|.|TRBJ1-2|.
TGCAGCGTGAATGCGGGAGATGGCTACACCTTC
CSVNAGDGYTF
>TRBV27|.|TRBJ2-3|.
TGTGCCAGCAGTGCCCGACTGGGAGGAGGTACAGATACGCAGTATTTT
CASSARLGGGTDTQYF
>TRBV7-2|.|TRBJ1-6|once
TGTGCCAGCAGCTTAGCGAGGATGGCTTCACCCCTCCACTTT
CASSLARMASPLHF
>TRBV7-8|.|TRBJ2-7|.
TGTGCCAGCAGCTTAAGCGTCCAACTCGAGCAGTACTTC
CASSLSVQLEQYF
>TRBV7-9|TRBD1|TRBJ2-1|.
TGTGCCAGCAGCTTATCAGGGGGTGGCTCCTACAATGAGCAGTTCTTC
CASSLSGGGSYNEQFF
>TRBV6-5|.|TRBJ1-2|few
TGTGCCAGCAGTTACTCTCCAGGGGCCCATGGCTACACCTTC
CASSYSPGAHGYTF
>TRBV5-8|.|TRBJ1-4|.
TGTGCCAGCACCCTACCCCAGGGGTTTACAGAAAAACTGTTTTTT
CASTLPQGFTEKLFF
>TRBV13|.|TRBJ2-7|.
TGTGCCAGCAGCTTAGAATTTCATGGGGCGGATGAGCAGTACTTC
CASSLEFHGADEQYF
>TRBV18|.|TRBJ2-1|.
TGTGCCAGCTCACGTACGGACAGAAATGAGCAGTTCTTC
CASSRTDRNEQFF
>TRBV7-8|.|TRBJ2-5|.
TGTGCCAGCGGCTCGGGGGAGACCCAGTACTTC
CASGSGETQYF
>TRBV6-5|TRBD1|TRBJ1-2|.
TGTGCCAGCAGTAGAGGGGACAGGGGGCGCCTAGGCTACACCTTC
CASSRGDRGRLGYTF
>TRBV7-2|TRBD2|TRBJ2-2|.
TGTGCCAGCAGCTTAAGGCCGGGACTAGCGGGGGGCCGGGGGGAGCTGTTTTTT
CASSLRPGLAGGRGELFF
>TRBV7-8|.|TRBJ1-6|.
TGTGCCAGCAGCTTAGATCTTGGGGGCCTGGGGAATTCACCCCTCCACTTT
CASSLDLGGLGNSPLHF
>TRBV7-9|TRBD1|TRBJ2-7|once
TGTGCCAGCAGCTACCTAAAGGGACAGACTACCTACGAGCAGTACTTC
CASSYLKGQTTYEQYF
>TRBV18|.|TRBJ1-6|.
TGTGCCAGCTCACCGGGAGTGGAGCGGTCCTATAATTCACCCCTCCACTTT
CASSPGVERSYNSPLHF
>TRBV18|.|TRBJ1-5|medium-sized
TGTGCCAGCTCTCTAGGGACTCTACATCAGCCCCAGCATTTT
CASSLGTLHQPQHF
>TRBV29-1|.|TRBJ2-5|.
TGCAGCGTTGAGAAGTTTCGGGAGACCCAGTACTTC
CSVEKFRETQYF
>TRBV19|TRBD2|TRBJ2-5|once
TGTGCCAGTAGTATCGTTACCGTAGCGGGGGACCGAGAGACCCAGTACTTC
CASSIVTVAGDRETQYF
>TRBV7-9|.|TRBJ1-1|few
TGTGCCAGCCCAGGAGATACAGGCCGCCCAGCTTTCTTT
CASPGDTGRPAFF
>TRBV5-1|TRBD1|TRBJ2-5|.
TGCGCCAGCAGCTTTCGGACAGGGGAAGAGACCCAGTACTTC
CASSFRTGEETQYF
>TRBV10-3|.|TRBJ2-3|once
TGTGCCGTGCGGGGAGTCACAGATACGCAGTATTTT
CAVRGVTDTQYF
>TRBV11-2|.|TRBJ1-1|.
TGTGCCAGCAGCTTACTCGGACACTTCGAAGCTTTCTTT
CASSLLGHFEAFF
>TRBV5-5|.|TRBJ1-2|.
TGTGCCAGCAGCTCCCGCTTGGGTGCTTCGGGGGTATCTGGCTACACCTTC
CASSSRLGASGVSGYTF
>TRBV6-2/TRBV6-3|TRBD2|TRBJ2-1|.
TGTGCCAGCAGTACGATCGCGGGGGGGCCCTACAATGAGCAGTTCTTC
CASSTIAGGPYNEQFF
>TRBV18|.|TRBJ2-2|few
TGTGCCAGCTCAGAACAGCGGGAGCTGTTTTTT
CASSEQRELFF
>TRBV9|TRBD2|TRBJ2-7|.
TGTGCCAGCAGCGTTAGCGGGGCGCGGGACGAGCAGTACTTC
CASSVSGARDEQYF
>TRBV2|.|TRBJ2-7|few
TGTGCCAGCAGTGAAGGGCAGGGCAACTTCTACGAGCAGTACTTC
CASSEGQGNFYEQYF
>TRBV6-6|TRBD1|TRBJ1-4|.
TGTGCCACTAAAGAGGGGGGACAGGGTGAAAAACTGTTTTTT
CATKEGGQGEKLFF
>TRBV4-1|TRBD2|TRBJ2-7|.
TGCGCCAGCAGCCAAGATCCAGCGGGGGCGAACTACGAGCAGTACTTC
CASSQDPAGANYEQYF
>TRBV3-1/TRBV3-2|TRBD2|TRBJ2-1|.
TGTGCCAGCAGCCAAGGGACTAGCGTCAAGGAGCAGTTCTTC
CASSQGTSVKEQFF
>TRBV4-1|.|TRBJ1-1|few
TGCGCCAGCAGCCAAGAGGACGGGAGCATGAACACTGAAGCTTTCTTT
CASSQEDGSMNTEAFF
>TRBV15|TRBD1|TRBJ1-5|few
TGTGCCACCAGCGCACAGGGGAGATCGGAACAGCCCCAGCATTTT
CATSAQGRSEQPQHF
>TRBV5-1|.|TRBJ2-5|few
TGCGCCAGCAGCGGGACGGGGGGCCAACAAGAGACCCAGTACTTC
CASSGTGGQQETQYF
>TRBV3-1/TRBV3-2|TRBD2|TRBJ2-5|medium-sized
TGTGCCAGCAGCTCCCGGACTAGCGGGGGTGAGGAGACCCAGTACTTC
CASSSRTSGGEETQYF
>TRBV14|TRBD1|TRBJ2-1|.
TGTGCCAGCAGTCCGGGACAGGGGGCGATCAATGAGCAGTTCTTC
CASSPGQGAINEQFF
>TRBV10-1|.|TRBJ1-1|.
TGCGCCAGCAGTGAGTCGGCAAACACTGAAGCTTTCTTT
CASSESANTEAFF
>TRBV7-8|TRBD1|TRBJ2-6|.
TGTGCCAGCAGTCGGACAGGGGGCATTTCTGGGGCCAACGTCCTGACTTTC
CASSRTGGISGANVLTF
>TRBV7-9|.|TRBJ1-4|.
TGTGCCAGCAGCTTAATGGGGGGTACTGAAAAACTGTTTTTT
CASSLMGGTEKLFF
>TRBV19|.|TRBJ2-7|.
TGTGCCAGTAGTATAGCCCCGGGACACCCATACGAGCAGTACTTC
CASSIAPGHPYEQYF
>TRBV11-2|.|TRBJ1-1|.
TGTGCCAGCAGCTTAGAAGGAGGGGTAAGGAACACTGAAGCTTTCTTT
CASSLEGGVRNTEAFF
>TRBV18|TRBD2|TRBJ2-3|.
TGTGCCAGCTCAACTAGCGGGGGAGTGTTAGATACGCAGTATTTT
CASSTSGGVLDTQYF
>TRBV5-6|.|TRBJ1-2|few
TGTGCCAGCAGCTTGGCTGGGCAGGCGAACTATGGCTACACCTTC
CASSLAGQANYGYTF
>TRBV19|TRBD1|TRBJ1-5|.
TGTGCCAGTAGTACGGTCAGGGGGCTCGATCAGCCCCAGCATTTT
CASSTVRGLDQPQHF
>TRBV29-1|.|TRBJ1-4|once
TGCAGCCGCCCGGGACTGCCGGCAACTAATGAAAAACTGTTTTTT
CSRPGLPATNEKLFF
>TRBV15|TRBD2|TRBJ2-3|.
TGTGCCACCAGCACGAGCGGGGGGGCCGGTGATACGCAGTATTTT
CATSTSGGAGDTQYF
>TRBV21-1|.|TRBJ2-7|once
TGTGCCAGCAGCAAGGGGGACAGGGGGCCTTCCTACGAGCAGTACTTC
CASSKGDRGPSYEQYF
>TRBV6-6|.|TRBJ1-3|.
TGTGCCAGCAGCTCACAGGGTTTTGGGGGCACCATATATTTT
CASSSQGFGGTIYF
>TRBV18|TRBD1|TRBJ2-5|.
TGTGCCAGCTCACCCGTAGACAGGGGGCAGAGACAAGAGACCCAGTACTTC
CASSPVDRGQRQETQYF
>TRBV3-1/TRBV3-2|.|TRBJ2-3|once
TGTGCCAGCAGCCTACAGGGGGGGGACACAGATACGCAGTATTTT
CASSLQGGDTDTQYF
>TRBV18|.|TRBJ1-2|.
TGTGCCAGCTCCCTGGTTGGGGACACTTCTAACTATGGCTACACCTTC
CASSLVGDTSNYGYTF
>TRBV7-6|.|TRBJ1-2|.
TGTGCCAGCAGCTTAGAGGCAGCTGGAGGACTAGACTATGGCTACACCTTC
CASSLEAAGGLDYGYTF
>TRBV5-4|TRBD1|TRBJ1-5|.
TGTGCCAGCAGCCCCAGGGGGGTGGGAACTCAGCCCCAGCATTTT
CASSPRGVGTQPQHF
>TRBV5-1|TRBD1|TRBJ1-6|.
TGCGCCAGCAGCTCGATGGACAGGGGTGATTCACCCCTCCACTTT
CASSSMDRGDSPLHF